The next 9 T cell receptor beta chains were all read from a single sample in a study of cytomegalovirus exposure and HLA in healthy donors. The repertoire was sequenced with immunoSEQ multiplex PCR; TCRdb's copy has only in-frame clones and lacks some. Among about 98,000 clones listed, 87% were seen once. Sequencing was performed on PBMCs. These receptors were collected from a woman aged 25 to 39 in good health and CMV-seronegative.

The chain links TRBV9 to TRBJ1-1, with a possible D match to TRBD1 (6 bases). Germline values: CDR1 SGDLS, CDR2 YYNGEE. The CDR3 length is 18 residues. The V end lost 0 bases, the J end lost 1 base, and 19 bases lay between the germline ends. The DNA for the CDR3 is TGTGCCAGCAGCGTAGCTCCCTTAGCTCAGGGGCGGAACACTGAAGCTTTCTTT. It is translated as CASSVAPLAQGRNTEAFF. The variable domain in full, with the rest retrieved from reference TRBV9 and TRBJ1-1, is DSGVTQTPKHLITATGQRVTLRCSPRSGDLSVYWYQQSLDQGLQFLIQYYNGEERAKGNILERFSAQQFPDLHSELNLSSLELGDSALYFCASSVAPLAQGRNTEAFFGQGTRLTVV.

This clone was found a few times. V gene TRBV9 combines with J gene TRBJ1-1; D is perhaps TRBD1 (5 bases). Per the germline V gene, CDR1 is SGDLS and CDR2 is YYNGEE. V was cut by 4 bases and J by 1 base, with 14 bases left in between. This CDR3 spans 15 amino acids. CDR3 loop: CASSPLTGQNTEAFF. DNA of the CDR3: TGTGCCAGCAGCCCCCTTACAGGCCAGAACACTGAAGCTTTCTTT.

This rearrangement joins TRBV28 to TRBJ2-7, with 10 bases lining up with TRBD2. CDR1 is MDHEN, CDR2 SYDVKM, per germline. CDR3 length: 17 residues. Trimming took 5 bases from V and 5 from J; bases not matched to a gene: 15. This CDR3 is CASSDLALAGVGNEQYF. The CDR3 DNA reads TGTGCCAGCAGTGACCTGGCGCTAGCGGGAGTCGGAAACGAGCAGTACTTC.

The sample holds one count of this clone. J is TRBJ1-1 and V is TRBV27, with a tentative D call TRBD1 (6 bases). V lost 6 bases to trimming and J lost 4 bases, with 15 bases between them. Germline-derived CDR1 and CDR2 are MNHEY and SMNVEV (reference sequence). This CDR3 spans 14 amino acids. The CDR3 region has the DNA TGTGCCAGCAGACCACAGGGATTGGTCACTGAAGCTTTCTTT. Amino acids: CASRPQGLVTEAFF.

This clone was counted between two and nine times. This sequence joins TRBV10-3 and TRBJ2-7, with D possibly TRBD1 on 7 matching bases. The length of the CDR3 is 15 residues. Germline loops: CDR1 ENHRY, CDR2 SYGVKD. Trimming shortened V by 3 bases and J by 4 bases, and 16 bases separated the two germline ends. CDR3 sequence (DNA): TGTGCCATCAGTGACCAGGGGGGAATCGCTTACGAGCAGTACTTC. This codes for CAISDQGGIAYEQYF.

This clone was counted once. The rearrangement joins TRBV15 to TRBJ2-2, with 8 bases lining up with TRBD1. Unmatched junction bases numbered 5, after V lost 6 bases and J lost 2 bases. This CDR3 spans 15 amino acids. Germline V CDR1 and CDR2: LNHNV, YYDKDF (reference sequence). CDR3 nucleotide sequence: TGTGCCACCAGTAGGGACAGGAGTAACACCGGGGAGCTGTTTTTT. The encoded protein is CATSRDRSNTGELFF.

The chain is built from TRBV27 and TRBJ1-5; D perhaps matches TRBD1 (6 bases). V was cut by 0 bases and J by 7 bases, with 13 bases left in between. CDR3 length: 15 residues. CDR1 MNHEY and CDR2 SMNVEV come from the germline V gene (reference sequence). CDR3 nucleotide sequence: TGTGCCAGCAGTTTATCGGGGGGGGCAAAACAGCCCCAGCATTTT. This encodes CASSLSGGAKQPQHF.

The chain has TRBV28 and TRBJ2-1, with 7 bases identical to TRBD1. Germline V gene data show CDR1 as MDHEN and CDR2 as SYDVKM. After removal of 2 bases from V and 0 bases from J, the junction contained 1 base not matched to a gene. CDR3 length equals 15 residues. CDR3 nucleotides: TGTGCCAGCAGTTTACCAGGGGGCTCCTACAATGAGCAGTTCTTC. Residues: CASSLPGGSYNEQFF. Full variable domain (remainder filled in from reference TRBV28 and TRBJ2-1): DVKVTQSSRYLVKRTGEKVFLECVQDMDHENMFWYRQDPGLGLRLIYFSYDVKMKEKGDIPEGYSVSREKKERFSLILESASTNQTSMYLCASSLPGGSYNEQFFGPGTRLTVL.

The rearrangement uses TRBV10-3 and TRBJ2-1, with no clear D. CDR3 length: 11 residues. The germline V and J ends were trimmed by 8 bases and 6 bases, with 8 bases remaining between them. Germline V CDR1 and CDR2: ENHRY, SYGVKD. The CDR3 region is CAIGPTNEQFF. CDR3 nucleotides: TGTGCCATCGGGCCAACCAATGAGCAGTTCTTC.